This T cell receptor beta chain is drawn from a study of T cell responses to AZD1222 COVID-19 vaccine (dated by TCRdb to the early 2020s). Looking at the study overall: AZD1222 recipients whose second dose came at about 4 weeks and those whose second dose came at about 12 weeks were combined into one group, since spike-specific TCR depth and breadth did not differ between the two schedules. TCR sequencing was performed for about 250 trial participants, of whom around 200 were given two doses of AZD1222 and around 26 were given two doses of MenACWY control vaccine. Enrollment into the trials was organized by age into subgroups of 18-55, 56-69 and 70-plus years, and those subgroups contained about 160, 30 and 59 TCR-sequenced participants, respectively. The paper's findings and limits, for the study overall: Because no samples from the day 14 peak response were available, repertoires could be characterized only after the peak T cell response. The 56-69-year group was small, and its depth increase did not reach significance, likely because of low power. Participants were mostly white British, with more females than males. The authors suggested clonal diversity may have been underestimated. Conclusions about previously exposed vaccinees are limited, since just 6 or 7 AZD1222 recipients were seropositive for SARS-CoV-2 at baseline. Reportedly, almost half of the unique spike-specific TCRs recognized epitopes lying outside the regions that are mutated in the B.1.351 and B.1.1.7 variants. CD4 TCRs associated with the vaccine covered the entire spike protein, and the dominant responses were in regions 160-218 and 743-854. After two AZD1222 doses, spike-specific TCR breadth and depth were significantly higher than at day 0 and than in MenACWY recipients.

Note on this clone: It has no known antigen specificity. No much larger clone is present one base from it, and per-base qualities are unavailable.

The time point label of this sample denotes: baseline before first vaccination. Vaccinee samples were obtained from the UK trials COV001 and COV002, which included a single-blind randomized controlled phase 2/3 trial of AZD1222 (ChAdOx1 nCoV-19) in healthy adults. Trial participant PBMC samples were collected at day 0 and day 28 after the second dose for TCRbeta chain sequencing. The CDR3 regions of human TCRbeta chains were subjected to immunosequencing. From the authors' description of their analysis: Repertoire TCRs were checked for matches against a reference library of SARS-CoV-2-specific TCRs that had been generated using the MIRA antigen-specificity platform. Breadth meant the fraction of unique TCRs that were SARS-CoV-2-associated, whereas depth meant the fraction of total T cells that were SARS-CoV-2-associated. Using the MIRA data, each spike-specific TCR was assigned both to the spike region to which the TCR was reactive and to a CD4 or CD8 class. Log10-transformed breadth and depth values were compared by one-way ANOVA with Sidak's multiple comparisons tests. As stored in TCRdb, this immuneACCESS dataset retains in-frame rearrangements with V and J assigned. A fraction of the clones does not appear; measured against another copy, unresolved V genes explain less than half of the discrepancy, and the remainder lacks a known reason. V and J calls and clone size are copied from that table; D and trimming were computed from the DNA. The sample has more than 85,000 clones on record, roughly 80% of them singletons. The top ten clones comprise around 5.1% of the sample.

The germline V gene (reference sequence) specifies DFQATT as CDR1 and SNEGSKA as CDR2. V is cut by 3 bases and J by 2 bases, and the space between the germline ends is 13 bases. From its cysteine to its phenylalanine, the CDR3 spans 14 amino acids. Only CDR3 DNA remains: 42 bases, in frame from the first base. The clonotype originates from an adult in good health. This sequence uses TRBV20-1 and TRBJ1-2, and perhaps TRBD1 as D gene, on 5 matching bases. The specimen comprised peripheral blood, sampled on day 0 of AZD1222 vaccination. The CDR3 reads as follows: CSASEWGRNYGYTF. The nucleotide sequence is given as TGCAGTGCTAGTGAGTGGGGGAGAAACTATGGCTACACCTTC.